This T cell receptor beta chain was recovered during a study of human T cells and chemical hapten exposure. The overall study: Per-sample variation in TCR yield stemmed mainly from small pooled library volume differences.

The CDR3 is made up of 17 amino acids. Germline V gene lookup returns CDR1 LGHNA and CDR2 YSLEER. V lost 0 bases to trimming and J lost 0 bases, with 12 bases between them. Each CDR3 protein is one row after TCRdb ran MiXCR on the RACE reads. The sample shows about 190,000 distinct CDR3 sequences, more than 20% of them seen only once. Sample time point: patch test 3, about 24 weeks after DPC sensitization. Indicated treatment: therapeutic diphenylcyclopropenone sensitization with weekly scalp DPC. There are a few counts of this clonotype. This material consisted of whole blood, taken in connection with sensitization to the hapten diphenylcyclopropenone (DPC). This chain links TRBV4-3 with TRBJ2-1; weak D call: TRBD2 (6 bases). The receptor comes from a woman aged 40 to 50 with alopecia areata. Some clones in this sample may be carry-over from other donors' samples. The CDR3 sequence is CASSQDPHGSSYNEQFF. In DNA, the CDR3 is TGCGCCAGCAGCCAAGATCCCCACGGGAGCTCCTACAATGAGCAGTTCTTC.